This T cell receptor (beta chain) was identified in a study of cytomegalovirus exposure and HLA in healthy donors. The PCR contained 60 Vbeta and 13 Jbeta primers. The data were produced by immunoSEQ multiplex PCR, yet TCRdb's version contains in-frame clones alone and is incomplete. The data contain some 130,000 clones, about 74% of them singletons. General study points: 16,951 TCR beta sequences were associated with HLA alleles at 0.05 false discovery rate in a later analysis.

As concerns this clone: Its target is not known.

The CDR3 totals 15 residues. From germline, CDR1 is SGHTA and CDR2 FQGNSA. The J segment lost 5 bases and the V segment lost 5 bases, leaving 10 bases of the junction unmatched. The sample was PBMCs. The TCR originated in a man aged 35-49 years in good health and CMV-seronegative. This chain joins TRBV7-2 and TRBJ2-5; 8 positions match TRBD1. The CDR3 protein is CASSLNRGSGETQYF. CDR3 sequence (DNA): TGTGCCAGCAGCCTCAACAGGGGGTCCGGGGAGACCCAGTACTTC.